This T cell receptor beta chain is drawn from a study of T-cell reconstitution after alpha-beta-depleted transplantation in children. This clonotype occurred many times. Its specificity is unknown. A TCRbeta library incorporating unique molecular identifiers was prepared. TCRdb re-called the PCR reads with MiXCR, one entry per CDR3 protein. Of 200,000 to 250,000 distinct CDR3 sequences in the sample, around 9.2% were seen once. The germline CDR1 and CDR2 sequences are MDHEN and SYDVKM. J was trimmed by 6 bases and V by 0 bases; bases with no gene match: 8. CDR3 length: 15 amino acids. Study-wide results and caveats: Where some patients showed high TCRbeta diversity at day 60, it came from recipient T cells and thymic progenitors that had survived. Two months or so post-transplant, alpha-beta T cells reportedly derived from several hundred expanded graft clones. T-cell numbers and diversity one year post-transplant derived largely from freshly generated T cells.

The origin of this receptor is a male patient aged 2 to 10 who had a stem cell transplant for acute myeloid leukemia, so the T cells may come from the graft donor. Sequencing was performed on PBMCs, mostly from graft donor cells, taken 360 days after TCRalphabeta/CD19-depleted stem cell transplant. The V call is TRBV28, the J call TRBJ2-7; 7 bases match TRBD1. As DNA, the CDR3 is TGTGCCAGCAGTTTATGTTGGGACAGTTTAAGCGAGCAGTACGTC. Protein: CASSLCWDSLSEQYV.